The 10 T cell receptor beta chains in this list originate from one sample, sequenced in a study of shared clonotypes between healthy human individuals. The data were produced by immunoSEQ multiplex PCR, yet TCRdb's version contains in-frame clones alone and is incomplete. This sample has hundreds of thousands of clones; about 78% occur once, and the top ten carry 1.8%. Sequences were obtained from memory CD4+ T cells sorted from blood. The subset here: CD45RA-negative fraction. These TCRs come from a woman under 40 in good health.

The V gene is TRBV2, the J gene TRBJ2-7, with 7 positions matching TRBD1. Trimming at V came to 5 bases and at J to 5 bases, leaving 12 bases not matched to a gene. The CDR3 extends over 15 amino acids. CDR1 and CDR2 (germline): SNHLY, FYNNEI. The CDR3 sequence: CASSLQGTRGDEQYF. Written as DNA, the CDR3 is TGTGCCAGCAGTTTACAGGGGACACGAGGAGACGAGCAGTACTTC.

CDR3 nucleotide sequence: TGTGCCAGCTCACTCAGCGGCCCCTACGAGCAGTACTTC. It is translated as CASSLSGPYEQYF. The rearrangement joins TRBV18 to TRBJ2-7; tentatively, D is TRBD2 (5 bases). Trimming took 4 bases from V and 2 from J, leaving 9 bases between them. CDR1 is KGHSH, CDR2 LQKENI, per germline. The CDR3 covers 13 residues.

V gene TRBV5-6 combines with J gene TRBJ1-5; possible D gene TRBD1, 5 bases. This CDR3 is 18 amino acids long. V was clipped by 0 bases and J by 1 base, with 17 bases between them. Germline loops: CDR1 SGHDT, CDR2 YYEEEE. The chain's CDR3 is CASSLGSWGEYSNQPQHF. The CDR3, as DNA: TGTGCCAGCAGCTTGGGTTCTTGGGGGGAGTACAGCAATCAGCCCCAGCATTTT.

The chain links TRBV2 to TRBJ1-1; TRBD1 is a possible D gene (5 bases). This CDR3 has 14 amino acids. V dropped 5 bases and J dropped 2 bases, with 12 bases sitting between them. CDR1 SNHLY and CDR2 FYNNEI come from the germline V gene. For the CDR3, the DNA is TGTGCCAGCAGTACGGACATGCACAACACTGAAGCTTTCTTT. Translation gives CASSTDMHNTEAFF.

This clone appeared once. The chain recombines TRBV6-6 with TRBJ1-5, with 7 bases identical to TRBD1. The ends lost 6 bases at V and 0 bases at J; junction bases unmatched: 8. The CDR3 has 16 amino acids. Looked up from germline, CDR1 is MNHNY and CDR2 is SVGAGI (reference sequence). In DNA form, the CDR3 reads TGTGCCAGCAGCAGCGGGAGGGGGCCTAGCAATCAGCCCCAGCATTTT. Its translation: CASSSGRGPSNQPQHF.

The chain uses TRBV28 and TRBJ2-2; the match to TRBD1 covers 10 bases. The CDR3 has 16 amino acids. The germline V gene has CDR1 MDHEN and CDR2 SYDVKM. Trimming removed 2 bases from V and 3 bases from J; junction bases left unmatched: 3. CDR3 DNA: TGTGCCAGCAGTTTAGTAGGACAGGGGGACACCGGGGAGCTGTTTTTT. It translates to CASSLVGQGDTGELFF.

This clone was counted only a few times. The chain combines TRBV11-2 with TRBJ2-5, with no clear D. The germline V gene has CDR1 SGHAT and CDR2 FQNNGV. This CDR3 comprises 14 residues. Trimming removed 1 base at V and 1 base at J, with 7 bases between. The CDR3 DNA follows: TGTGCCAGCAGCTTAGGCACAGTCCAAGAGACCCAGTACTTC. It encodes CASSLGTVQETQYF. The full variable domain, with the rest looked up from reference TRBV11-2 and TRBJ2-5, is EAGVAQSPRYKIIEKRQSVAFWCNPISGHATLYWYQQILGQGPKLLIQFQNNGVVDDSQLPKDRFSAERLKGVDSTLKIQPAKLEDSAVYLCASSLGTVQETQYFGPGTRLLVL.

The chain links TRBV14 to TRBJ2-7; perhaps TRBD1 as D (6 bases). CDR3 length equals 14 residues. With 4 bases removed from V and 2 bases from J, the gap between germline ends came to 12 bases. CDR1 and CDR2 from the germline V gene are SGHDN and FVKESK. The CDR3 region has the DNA TGTGCCAGCAGCCTATATACAGGGACCTACGAGCAGTACTTC. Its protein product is CASSLYTGTYEQYF. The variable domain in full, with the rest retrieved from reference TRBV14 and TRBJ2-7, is EAGVTQFPSHSVIEKGQTVTLRCDPISGHDNLYWYRRVMGKEIKFLLHFVKESKQDESGMPNNRFLAERTGGTYSTLKVQPAELEDSGVYFCASSLYTGTYEQYFGPGTRLTVT.

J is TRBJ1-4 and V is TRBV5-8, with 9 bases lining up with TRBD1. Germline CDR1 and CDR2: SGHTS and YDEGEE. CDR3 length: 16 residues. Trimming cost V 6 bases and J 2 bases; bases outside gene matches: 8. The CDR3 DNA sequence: TGTGCCAGCATCAGGACAGGGGCCTCGACTAATGAAAAACTGTTTTTT. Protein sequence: CASIRTGASTNEKLFF.

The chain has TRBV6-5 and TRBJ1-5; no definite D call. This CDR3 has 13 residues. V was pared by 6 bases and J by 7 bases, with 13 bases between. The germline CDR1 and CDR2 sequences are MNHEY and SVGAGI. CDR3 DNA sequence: TGTGCCAGCAGCCCCAACCTAGGCCAGCCCCAGCATTTT. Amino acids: CASSPNLGQPQHF.